The next 9 T cell receptor beta chains were all read from a single sample in a study of shared clonotypes between healthy human individuals. The method was immunoSEQ multiplex PCR; TCRdb's version includes in-frame clones alone and lacks a portion of them. The sample lists 2 million to 2.5 million clones, approximately 94% occurring once. Specimen: naive CD4+ T cells sorted from blood. Subset described: CD45RA+ positively selected. The source of these receptors is a young man in good health.

The chain uses TRBV11-2 and TRBJ2-1, with 8 bases lining up with TRBD1. The germline gives CDR1 SGHAT, CDR2 FQNNGV. V lost 5 bases and J lost 8; bases outside the gene matches: 11. This CDR3 has 15 amino acids. The CDR3 spells CASSPGGSPAYEQFF. The CDR3 DNA follows: TGTGCCAGCAGCCCAGGGGGCTCCCCCGCCTATGAGCAGTTCTTC.

As regards this clone: Other nucleotide sequences in the sample specify the same CDR3. The chain is built from TRBV30 and TRBJ2-5, with TRBD2 matching over 12 bases. The J segment lost 4 bases and the V segment lost 1 base, leaving 4 bases of the junction unmatched. The germline V gene encodes CDR1 GTSNPN and CDR2 SVGIG (reference sequence). This CDR3 comprises 15 residues. CDR3 protein: CAWSAGLAGGETQYF. The CDR3 DNA reads TGTGCCTGGAGTGCGGGACTAGCGGGCGGAGAGACCCAGTACTTC. Together with reference TRBV30 and TRBJ2-5, the CDR3 gives the full variable domain: SQTIHQWPATLVQPVGSPLSLECTVEGTSNPNLYWYRQAAGRGLQLLFYSVGIGQISSEVPQNLSASRPQDRQFILSSKKLLLSDSGFYLCAWSAGLAGGETQYFGPGTRLLVL.

The V call is TRBV2, the J call TRBJ2-7, with 8 nucleotides matching TRBD2. Losses at the gene ends were 4 bases for V and 7 bases for J; bases not matched to a gene: 12. The V gene's germline CDR1 is SNHLY and CDR2 FYNNEI. The CDR3 is 15 residues long. CDR3 residues: CASSAGRDYAVEQYF. The CDR3 coding sequence is TGTGCCAGCAGTGCCGGGAGGGACTACGCAGTGGAGCAGTACTTC.

In this sample, this clone turned up a few times. V and J are TRBV19 and TRBJ1-5, with no clear D. CDR1 and CDR2 from the germline V gene are LNHDA and SQIVND (reference sequence). Trimming left V 3 bases short and J 1 base short, with 7 bases between. The CDR3 is made up of 14 amino acids. This chain's CDR3 is CASSIVASNQPQHF. CDR3 DNA sequence: TGTGCCAGTAGTATCGTGGCGAGCAATCAGCCCCAGCATTTT.

Worth noting for this clone: The sample carries other DNA sequences with the same CDR3. The gene calls are TRBV11-2 and TRBJ2-2; D not resolved. Per germline, CDR1 SGHAT and CDR2 FQNNGV. V lost 1 base and J 7 bases, leaving 7 bases between the germline ends. This CDR3 region has 13 residues. The CDR3 reads CASSLGVGGELFF. The CDR3 DNA is TGTGCCAGCAGCTTAGGGGTGGGCGGGGAGCTGTTTTTT.

This chain joins TRBV28 and TRBJ1-1; D may be TRBD1 (6 bases). This CDR3 has 16 residues. V was trimmed by 6 bases and J by 5 bases, leaving 22 bases between them. Per germline, CDR1 MDHEN and CDR2 SYDVKM. The CDR3 is CASRNRARGFDTEAFF. CDR3 in DNA: TGTGCCAGCAGAAACAGGGCGCGGGGTTTCGATACTGAAGCTTTCTTT.

The chain carries TRBV7-2 and TRBJ1-6; 9 bases agree with TRBD1. The CDR3 consists of 14 residues. The J segment lost 8 bases and the V segment lost 4 bases, leaving 3 bases of the junction unmatched. CDR1 is SGHTA, CDR2 FQGNSA, per germline. CDR3 sequence: CASSSTGGDSPLHF. CDR3 bases: TGTGCCAGCAGCTCGACAGGGGGGGATTCACCCCTCCACTTT.

In regard to this clone: An end of the junction differs from the germline gene, which may be a read error. This chain connects TRBV20-1 to TRBJ2-1; no firm D call. The CDR3 is 11 residues long. Per the germline V gene, CDR1 is DFQATT and CDR2 is SNEGSKA (reference sequence). CDR3 in DNA: TGTTGTATGAGCTCCTACAATGAGCAGTTCTTC. It translates to CCMSSYNEQFF.

The chain combines TRBV30 with TRBJ2-3; no clear D. The CDR3 length is 13 residues. V shed 4 bases and J shed 0 bases, with 8 bases lying between them. CDR1 is GTSNPN and CDR2 is SVGIG in the germline V gene (reference sequence). In nucleotides, the CDR3 is TGTGCCTGGATAAGGGTTAGCACAGATACGCAGTATTTT. This translates into CAWIRVSTDTQYF.